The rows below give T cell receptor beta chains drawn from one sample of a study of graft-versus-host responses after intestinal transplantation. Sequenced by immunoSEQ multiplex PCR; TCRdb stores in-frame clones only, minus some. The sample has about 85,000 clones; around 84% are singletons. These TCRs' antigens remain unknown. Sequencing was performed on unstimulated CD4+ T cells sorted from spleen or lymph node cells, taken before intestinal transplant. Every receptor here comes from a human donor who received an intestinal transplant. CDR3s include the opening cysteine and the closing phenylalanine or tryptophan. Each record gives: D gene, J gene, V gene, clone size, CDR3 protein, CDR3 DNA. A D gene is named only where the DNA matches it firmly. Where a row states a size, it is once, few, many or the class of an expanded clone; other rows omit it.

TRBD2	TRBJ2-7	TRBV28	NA	CASSLAGGPYEQYF	TGTGCCAGCAGTTTAGCGGGAGGGCCCTACGAGCAGTACTTC
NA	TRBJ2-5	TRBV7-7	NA	CASSQSAGEETQYF	TGTGCTAGCAGCCAAAGCGCGGGTGAGGAGACCCAGTACTTC
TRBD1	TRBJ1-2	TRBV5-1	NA	CASSLAAGDRNYGYTF	TGCGCCAGCAGCTTGGCCGCAGGGGACAGAAACTATGGCTACACCTTC
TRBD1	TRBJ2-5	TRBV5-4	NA	CASSPRRQGQETQYF	TGTGCCAGCAGCCCCAGACGACAGGGCCAAGAGACCCAGTACTTC
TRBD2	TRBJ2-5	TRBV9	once	CASSGWTSRGETQYF	TGTGCCAGCAGCGGCTGGACTAGCCGGGGGGAGACCCAGTACTTC
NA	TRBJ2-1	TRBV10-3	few	CAISERGFTLYNEQFF	TGTGCCATCAGTGAACGTGGCTTCACCCTCTACAATGAGCAGTTCTTC
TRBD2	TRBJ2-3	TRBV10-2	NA	CAIRTSGSSDTQYF	TGCGCCATAAGGACTAGCGGGAGCTCAGATACGCAGTATTTT
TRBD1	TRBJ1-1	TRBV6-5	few	CASSYGTARRTEAFF	TGTGCCAGCAGTTACGGGACAGCCCGACGAACTGAAGCTTTCTTT
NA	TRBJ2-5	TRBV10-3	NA	CAIRGVGRGETQYF	TGTGCCATCAGGGGGGTAGGCAGGGGAGAGACCCAGTACTTC
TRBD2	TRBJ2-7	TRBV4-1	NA	CASSQGTSGGLSYEQYF	TGCGCCAGCAGCCAAGGCACTAGCGGGGGGCTATCCTACGAGCAGTACTTC
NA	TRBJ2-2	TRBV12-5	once	CASGLAVIGGGPTGELFF	TGTGCTAGTGGTTTGGCCGTCATTGGGGGGGGGCCGACCGGGGAGCTGTTTTTT
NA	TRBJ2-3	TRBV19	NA	CASSSPGGRGTDTQYF	TGTGCCAGTAGTTCGCCCGGGGGAAGAGGTACAGATACGCAGTATTTT
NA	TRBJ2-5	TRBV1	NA	CTSSQDGSGERTETQYF	TGCACCAGCAGCCAAGATGGGAGCGGGGAGAGGACGGAGACCCAGTACTTC
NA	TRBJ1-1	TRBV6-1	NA	CASREGRGRTEAFF	TGTGCCAGCAGGGAAGGCCGGGGGAGGACTGAAGCTTTCTTT
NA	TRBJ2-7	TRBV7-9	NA	CASSLQGYEQYF	TGTGCCAGCAGCTTGCAGGGATACGAGCAGTACTTC
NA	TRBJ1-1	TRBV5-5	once	CASSSNTVNTEAFF	TGTGCCAGCAGCTCCAATACAGTGAACACTGAAGCTTTCTTT
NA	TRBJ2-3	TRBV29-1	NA	CSVEQTVGGTQYF	TGCAGCGTTGAACAGACAGTCGGGGGTACGCAGTATTTT
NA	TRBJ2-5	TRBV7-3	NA	CASSATGTQETQYF	TGTGCCAGCAGCGCAACCGGGACTCAAGAGACCCAGTACTTC